The 29 T cell receptor beta chains below come from one sample, sequenced in a study of regulatory T cells in long-lasting Graves disease. CDR3 regions were amplified by Arm-PCR using iRepertoire HTBI primers to build TCR beta libraries. TCRdb used MiXCR to reprocess the multiplex PCR reads, holding one entry per CDR3 protein. Counted here are fewer than 450,000 distinct CDR3 sequences, 15% occurring once; the ten biggest clones make up approximately 7.8%. Time point specified: newly diagnosed GD, antithyroid drugs for less than 3 months. With RNA extracted from PBMCs as input, the TCR library was made. This same sample was also part of a study on T cells in Graves' hyperthyroidism and ophthalmopathy.

The source was peripheral blood mononuclear cells (PBMCs), collected at new diagnosis, from a patient treated with antithyroid drugs. These TCRs come from a woman in her thirties or forties with Graves disease.

Many counts were recorded for this clonotype. The chain couples TRBV11-2 to TRBJ2-7; 8 bases are a match to TRBD2. CDR1 is SGHAT, CDR2 FQNNGV, per germline. The V gene end was trimmed by 5 bases and the J gene end by 0 bases; junction bases not matched to a gene: 6. The CDR3 loop spans 15 amino acids. CDR3 in amino acids: CASSPELAASYEQYF. DNA of the CDR3: TGTGCCAGCAGCCCCGAACTAGCGGCCTCCTACGAGCAGTACTTC.

In DNA, the CDR3 is TGTGCCAGCAGCCCCACGTCCGGGGGTGGGGCGACGACCCAGTACTTC. Its protein product is CASSPTSGGGATTQYF. V usage is TRBV9 and J usage is TRBJ2-5; D perhaps matches TRBD2 (6 bases). Trimming removed 4 bases at V and 7 bases at J, with 23 bases between. Per germline, CDR1 SGDLS and CDR2 YYNGEE. The CDR3 consists of 16 residues.

The table lists this clonotype with many counts. The chain couples TRBV6-5 to TRBJ2-1; possibly TRBD1 for D (6 bases). CDR1 and CDR2 from the germline V gene are MNHEY and SVGAGI. Trimming took 4 bases from V and 2 from J, leaving 15 bases between them. The CDR3 sequence is 16 residues long. CDR3: CASSSKGDGPYNEQFF. In DNA, the CDR3 is TGTGCCAGCAGTTCAAAGGGGGACGGACCCTACAATGAGCAGTTCTTC.

The J gene is TRBJ2-5, the V gene TRBV5-1; possible D gene TRBD2, 5 bases. Per the germline V gene, CDR1 is SGHRS and CDR2 is YFSETQ. Deletions cut 0 bases from V and 4 bases from J, with 10 bases between. This CDR3 has 14 amino acids. This CDR3 is CASSLGTRAETQYF. DNA of the CDR3: TGCGCCAGCAGCTTGGGTACTAGAGCAGAGACCCAGTACTTC.

This clonotype came up a few times. This sequence joins TRBV19 and TRBJ2-3, with 10 positions matching TRBD2. The CDR3 sequence is 17 residues long. V gave up 5 bases and J gave up 2 bases; unmatched junction bases: 10. Germline CDR1 LNHDA, CDR2 SQIVND (reference sequence). The CDR3 protein is CASSPRGLASITDTQYF. The DNA of the CDR3 is TGTGCCAGTAGTCCCCGGGGACTAGCGTCGATCACAGATACGCAGTATTTT. The full variable domain, completed using reference TRBV19 and TRBJ2-3, is DGGITQSPKYLFRKEGQNVTLSCEQNLNHDAMYWYRQDPGQGLRLIYYSQIVNDFQKGDIAEGYSVSREKKESFPLTVTSAQKNPTAFYLCASSPRGLASITDTQYFGPGTRLTVL.

This clonotype was seen ten or more times. The gene calls are TRBV9 and TRBJ2-5; D call uncertain. Germline assignment: CDR1 SGDLS and CDR2 YYNGEE. Trimming pared 3 bases from V and 2 bases from J, leaving 11 bases between. The CDR3 contains 14 residues. This chain's CDR3 is CASSGPTPQETQYF. DNA for the CDR3: TGTGCCAGCAGCGGACCGACTCCTCAAGAGACCCAGTACTTC. The variable domain in full, completed from reference TRBV9 and TRBJ2-5, reads DSGVTQTPKHLITATGQRVTLRCSPRSGDLSVYWYQQSLDQGLQFLIQYYNGEERAKGNILERFSAQQFPDLHSELNLSSLELGDSALYFCASSGPTPQETQYFGPGTRLLVL.

This clonotype appeared many times. CDR3 nucleotides: TGTGCCAGCAGCCCTCAGGGGAGGAACACCGGGGAGCTGTTTTTT. This codes for CASSPQGRNTGELFF. The rearrangement joins TRBV6-1 to TRBJ2-2, with a tentative D call TRBD1 (6 bases). Germline lookup yields CDR1 MNHNS and CDR2 SASEGT. V gave up 6 bases and J gave up 1 base, with 12 bases separating them. The CDR3 length is 15 residues.

This clonotype was counted ten times or more. J is TRBJ2-1 and V is TRBV7-9; 8 bases match TRBD1. The CDR3 spans 11 residues. Looked up from germline, CDR1 is SEHNR and CDR2 is FQNEAQ (reference sequence). Trimming cost V 4 bases and J 14 bases; bases outside gene matches: 4. This CDR3 reads CASSSGGGKFF. Here the CDR3 DNA reads TGTGCCAGCAGCTCAGGGGGCGGGAAGTTCTTC.

The J gene is TRBJ2-7, the V gene TRBV9, with a tentative D call TRBD2 (5 bases). The CDR3 has 15 amino acids. Per the germline V gene, CDR1 is SGDLS and CDR2 is YYNGEE. The V end was cut by 4 bases, the J end by 0 bases, with 14 bases between. CDR3 amino acids: CASSPGSPSSYEQYF. The CDR3 DNA is TGTGCCAGCAGCCCGGGGAGTCCCAGCTCCTACGAGCAGTACTTC. Together with reference TRBV9 and TRBJ2-7, the CDR3 gives the full variable domain: DSGVTQTPKHLITATGQRVTLRCSPRSGDLSVYWYQQSLDQGLQFLIQYYNGEERAKGNILERFSAQQFPDLHSELNLSSLELGDSALYFCASSPGSPSSYEQYFGPGTRLTVT.

The chain links TRBV20-1 to TRBJ2-4; TRBD2 matches at 12 bases. With 5 bases clipped from V and 3 bases from J, the junction kept 11 bases outside the gene matches. Germline assignment: CDR1 DFQATT and CDR2 SNEGSKA (reference sequence). The CDR3 runs 17 residues. CDR3 sequence reads: CSARRLAGDLGKNIQYF. As DNA, the CDR3 is TGCAGTGCTCGGAGACTAGCGGGAGATCTAGGCAAAAACATTCAGTACTTC.

This clonotype was seen ten or more times. The chain links TRBV7-2 to TRBJ2-1, with D tentatively TRBD2 (5 bases). The CDR3 has 14 amino acids. Per the germline V gene, CDR1 is SGHTA and CDR2 is FQGNSA. V gave up 5 bases and J gave up 6 bases, with 14 bases separating them. Written as DNA, the CDR3 is TGTGCCAGCAGCCCGCTGAGTGCGGGCAATGAGCAGTTCTTC. Translated, it gives CASSPLSAGNEQFF.

About this clonotype: A much larger clone differs by one base, so this may be a read error. Here the CDR3 reads CASRNGPAERGGELFF. The DNA for the CDR3 is TGTGCCAGCAGAAACGGACCAGCGGAGCGGGGCGGGGAGCTGTTTTTT. This chain joins TRBV6-1 and TRBJ2-2, with 7 bases matching TRBD2. The V segment lost 6 bases and the J segment 7 bases; nucleotides outside the gene matches: 14. There are 16 residues in the CDR3. Germline V gives CDR1 MNHNS, CDR2 SASEGT.

This clonotype was detected a few times. J is TRBJ1-1 and V is TRBV9; TRBD1 might be the D (5 bases). Trimming took off 0 bases at V and 5 bases at J, with 14 bases between the two ends. The CDR3 covers 15 residues. Germline-derived CDR1 and CDR2 are SGDLS and YYNGEE. This CDR3 is CASSVVTNWGTEAFF. As DNA, the CDR3 is TGTGCCAGCAGCGTAGTAACGAACTGGGGGACTGAAGCTTTCTTT.

As concerns this clonotype: Given a much more abundant clone one base away, this may be a read error. The chain employs TRBV12-5 and TRBJ2-1, with D uncertain. The CDR3 contains 17 residues. Germline values: CDR1 LGHNT, CDR2 FRNRAP. CDR3 DNA: TGTGCTAGTGGTCTGAGCGCGCGGCTCCCAGGCGACAATGAGCAGCTCTTC. This codes for CASGLSARLPGDNEQLF.

The rearrangement joins TRBV11-2 to TRBJ2-5; D is unclear. This CDR3 comprises 15 residues. The germline V and J ends were trimmed by 0 bases and 7 bases, with 15 bases remaining between them. CDR1 is SGHAT, CDR2 FQNNGV, per germline. In DNA, the CDR3 is TGTGCCAGCAGCTTAGACGGGCAGGCCCACGGGACCCAGTACTTC. Translated, it gives CASSLDGQAHGTQYF.

This clonotype occurred a few times. V is TRBV29-1 and J is TRBJ2-2; no clear D. CDR3 length: 12 residues. Germline assignment: CDR1 SQVTM and CDR2 ANQGSEA. The V and J ends lost 3 bases and 3 bases respectively, with 5 bases between them. CDR3 sequence reads: CSVDPDTGELFF. DNA of the CDR3: TGCAGCGTTGACCCTGACACCGGGGAGCTGTTTTTT.

This clonotype has a count of ten or more. V gene TRBV7-2 combines with J gene TRBJ2-5; a weak D match, TRBD2 (6 bases). V lost 2 bases and J lost 5, with 18 bases in between. The CDR3 extends over 16 amino acids. Germline lookup yields CDR1 SGHTA and CDR2 FQGNSA. The DNA of the CDR3 is TGTGCCAGCAGCTTATTATCCTTGGGGGGTATGGAGACCCAGTACTTC. Its protein product is CASSLLSLGGMETQYF.

Of note for this clonotype: A much larger clonotype is one base distant, so this may be a read error. The gene calls are TRBV6-1 and TRBJ2-1; 10 positions match TRBD2. Trimming at V came to 7 bases and at J to 10 bases, leaving 7 bases not matched to a gene. Germline assignment: CDR1 MNHNS and CDR2 SASEGT. The CDR3 is 13 residues long. Here the CDR3 DNA reads TGTGCCAGCAACCTAGCGGGAGCGTACGAGCAGTTCTTC. This codes for CASNLAGAYEQFF.

Of note for this clonotype: This may be a read error: a much more frequent sequence differs by one nucleotide. The chain carries TRBV11-2 and TRBJ1-2; TRBD1 agrees at 7 bases. CDR1 and CDR2 from the germline V gene are SGHAT and FQNNGV. The CDR3 sequence is 13 residues long. The DNA of the CDR3 is TGTGCCAGCAGCCCCCAGGGGGACTATGGCTGCACCTTC. It yields the protein CASSPQGDYGCTF.

This clonotype showed up just a few times. The rearrangement links TRBV4-1 to TRBJ2-1, with 8 bases fitting TRBD2. J was trimmed by 2 bases and V by 0 bases; bases with no gene match: 6. From germline, CDR1 is MGHRA and CDR2 YSYEKL. The CDR3 loop spans 17 amino acids. The CDR3 DNA sequence: TGCGCCAGCAGCCAAGATAATAGCGGGAATCCCTACAATGAGCAGTTCTTC. Protein: CASSQDNSGNPYNEQFF.

The chain links TRBV28 to TRBJ2-3; D unresolved. V gave up 5 bases and J gave up 5 bases, with 14 bases separating them. CDR1 and CDR2 (germline): MDHEN, SYDVKM. The CDR3 runs to 14 residues. CDR3 DNA sequence: TGTGCCAGCAGTCCACGGATCTTGGAAGATACGCAGTATTTT. This codes for CASSPRILEDTQYF.

This clonotype showed up many times. This chain links TRBV11-2 with TRBJ1-6; D is unclear. The CDR3 has 16 residues. Germline CDR1 and CDR2: SGHAT and FQNNGV. Trimming took off 5 bases at V and 0 bases at J, with 11 bases between the two ends. In DNA, the CDR3 is TGTGCCAGCAGCCTACTCACGAGCTCCTATAATTCACCCCTCCACTTT. Amino acids: CASSLLTSSYNSPLHF.

Points on this clonotype: This sequence is one base from a far larger clone and is likely a read error. CDR3 DNA: TGTGCCGGCATGGATTTGGATGAGCAGTTCTTC. The encoded protein is CAGMDLDEQFF. The chain recombines TRBV27 with TRBJ2-5; D call uncertain. Gene TRBJ2-1 matches the end of the DNA better, so the J call may be wrong. The CDR3 extends over 11 amino acids. Germline V CDR1 and CDR2: MNHEY, SMNVEV (reference sequence).

This clonotype was counted at least ten times. The chain recombines TRBV20-1 with TRBJ2-3; TRBD2 agrees at 11 bases. Unmatched junction bases numbered 16, after V lost 6 bases and J lost 2 bases. CDR3 length: 18 amino acids. The V gene's germline CDR1 is DFQATT and CDR2 SNEGSKA (reference sequence). The CDR3 sequence: CSALMGGSSGRFTDTQYF. The CDR3 DNA follows: TGCAGTGCCCTCATGGGGGGCTCTAGCGGGAGGTTCACAGATACGCAGTATTTT.

About this clonotype itself: One base away lies a much larger clone, so this may be a sequencing read error. The genes are TRBV27 and TRBJ2-7, with 8 nucleotides matching TRBD2. CDR1 and CDR2 (germline): MNHEY, SMNVEV (reference sequence). J gave up 7 bases and V 7 bases, and 6 bases lay outside the gene matches. CDR3 size: 12 residues. The CDR3 sequence: CASIGRGNEQYF. The CDR3 nucleotides are TGTGCCAGCATCGGGAGGGGCAATGAGCAGTACTTC.

The V call is TRBV7-9, the J call TRBJ1-2, with D unresolved. V was pared by 3 bases and J by 4 bases, with 12 bases between. Germline assignment: CDR1 SEHNR and CDR2 FQNEAQ (reference sequence). The CDR3 has 14 residues. The CDR3: CASSLPGRLYGYTF. In DNA form, the CDR3 reads TGTGCCAGCAGCTTGCCCGGGAGGCTCTATGGCTACACCTTC.

Ten or more counts support this clonotype. The chain is built from TRBV20-1 and TRBJ2-1; TRBD2 matches at 13 bases. Germline-derived CDR1 and CDR2 are DFQATT and SNEGSKA (reference sequence). The CDR3 has 19 residues. Germline trimming cut 3 bases from V and 8 bases from J; bases unmatched to any gene: 19. The CDR3 sequence: CSARGQEGRTSGRADEQFF. Written as DNA, the CDR3 is TGCAGTGCTAGGGGCCAAGAGGGCCGGACTAGCGGGAGAGCAGATGAGCAGTTCTTC.

This chain links TRBV2 with TRBJ2-7; TRBD1 might be the D (6 bases). From germline, CDR1 is SNHLY and CDR2 FYNNEI. The V gene lost 1 base and the J gene lost 12 bases, with 13 bases spanning the gap. The CDR3 sequence is 12 residues long. The CDR3 region is CASSEGGGQWYF. The CDR3 coding sequence is TGTGCCAGCAGTGAAGGGGGCGGACAGTGGTACTTC.

Of note for this clonotype: Given a much more abundant clone one base away, this may be a read error. The CDR3 region has the DNA TGTGCCATCAGTGACAACTACAATGAGCAGTACTTC. Its protein is CAISDNYNEQYF. V gene TRBV10-3 combines with J gene TRBJ2-7, with D unresolved. Germline values: CDR1 ENHRY, CDR2 SYGVKD. Between the trimmed V and J ends, which lost 3 bases and 7 bases, there was a span of 10 bases. The length of the CDR3 is 12 residues.